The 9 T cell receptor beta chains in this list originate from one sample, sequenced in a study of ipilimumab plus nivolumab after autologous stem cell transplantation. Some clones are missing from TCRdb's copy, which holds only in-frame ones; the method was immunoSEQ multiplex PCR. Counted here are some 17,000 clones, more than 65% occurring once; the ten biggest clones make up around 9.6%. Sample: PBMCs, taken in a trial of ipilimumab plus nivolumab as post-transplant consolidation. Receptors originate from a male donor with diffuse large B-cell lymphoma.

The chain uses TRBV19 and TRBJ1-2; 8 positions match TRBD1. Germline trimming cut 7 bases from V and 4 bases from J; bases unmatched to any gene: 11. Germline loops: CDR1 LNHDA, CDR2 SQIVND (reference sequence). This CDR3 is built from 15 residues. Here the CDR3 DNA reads TGTGCCAGTACCTTGGGAGCCGGGACAGGCTATGGCTACACCTTC. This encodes CASTLGAGTGYGYTF.

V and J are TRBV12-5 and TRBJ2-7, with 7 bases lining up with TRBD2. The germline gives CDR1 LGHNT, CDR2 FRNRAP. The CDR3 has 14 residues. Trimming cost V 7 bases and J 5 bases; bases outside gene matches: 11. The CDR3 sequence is CASAPSGGINEQYF. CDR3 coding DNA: TGTGCTAGTGCCCCTTCCGGGGGGATAAACGAGCAGTACTTC. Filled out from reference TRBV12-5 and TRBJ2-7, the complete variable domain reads DARVTQTPRHKVTEMGQEVTMRCQPILGHNTVFWYRQTMMQGLELLAYFRNRAPLDDSGMPKDRFSAEMPDATLATLKIQPSEPRDSAVYFCASAPSGGINEQYFGPGTRLTVT.

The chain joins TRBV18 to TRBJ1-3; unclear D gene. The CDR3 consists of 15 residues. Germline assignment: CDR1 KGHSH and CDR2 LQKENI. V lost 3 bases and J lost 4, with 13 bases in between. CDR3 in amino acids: CASSPGNFEGNTIYF. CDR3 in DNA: TGTGCCAGCTCACCGGGGAACTTCGAGGGAAACACCATATATTTT.

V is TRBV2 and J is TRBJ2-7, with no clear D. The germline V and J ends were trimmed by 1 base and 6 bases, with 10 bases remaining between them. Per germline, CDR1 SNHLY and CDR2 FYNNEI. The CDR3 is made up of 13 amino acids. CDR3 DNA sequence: TGTGCCAGCAGTGAAGTACGTCAGTCCGAGCAGTACTTC. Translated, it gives CASSEVRQSEQYF.

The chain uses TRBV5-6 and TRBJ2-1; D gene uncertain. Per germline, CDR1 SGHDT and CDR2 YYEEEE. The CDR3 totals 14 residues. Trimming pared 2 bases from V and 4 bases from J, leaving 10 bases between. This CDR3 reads CASSLNRMYNEQFF. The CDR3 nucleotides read TGTGCCAGCAGCTTAAATAGGATGTACAATGAGCAGTTCTTC.

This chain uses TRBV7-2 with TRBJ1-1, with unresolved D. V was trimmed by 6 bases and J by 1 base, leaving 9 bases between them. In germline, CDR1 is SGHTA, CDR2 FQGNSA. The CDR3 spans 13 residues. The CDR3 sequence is CASRTLRNTEAFF. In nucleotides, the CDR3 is TGTGCCAGCAGGACACTTCGGAACACTGAAGCTTTCTTT.

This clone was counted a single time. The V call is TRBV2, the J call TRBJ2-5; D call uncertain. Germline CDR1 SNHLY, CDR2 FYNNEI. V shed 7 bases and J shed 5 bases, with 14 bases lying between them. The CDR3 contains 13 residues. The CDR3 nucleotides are TGTGCCAGCAAGCCACTGGGCAGGGAGACCCAGTACTTC. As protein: CASKPLGRETQYF.

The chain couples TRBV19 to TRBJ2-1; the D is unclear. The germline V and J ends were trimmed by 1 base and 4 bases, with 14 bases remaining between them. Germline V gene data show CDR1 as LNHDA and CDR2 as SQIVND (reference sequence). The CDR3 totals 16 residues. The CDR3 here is CASSIGSSLPYNEQFF. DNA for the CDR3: TGTGCCAGTAGTATAGGGTCGAGTCTCCCTTACAATGAGCAGTTCTTC.

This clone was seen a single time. The CDR3 coding sequence is TGTGCCAGCAGCGTTACAGGGAACCACGAGCAGTACTTC. Amino acids: CASSVTGNHEQYF. The V gene is TRBV9, the J gene TRBJ2-7; a possible D gene is TRBD1 (6 bases). The CDR3 totals 13 residues. Germline CDR1 reads SGDLS; CDR2 reads YYNGEE. Trimming took 2 bases from V and 5 from J, leaving 11 bases between them.